This TCR beta chain appears in the sequencing data of a study of cytomegalovirus exposure and HLA in healthy donors. Concerning this clone: Its antigen remains unknown.

The PCR used 60 Vbeta and 13 Jbeta primers. Sequencing was performed with immunoSEQ multiplex PCR; in TCRdb, only in-frame clones are kept and a portion is missing. The sample consists of about 150,000 clones, approximately 80% of them appearing once. CDR3 length equals 13 residues. Germline CDR1 MNHEY, CDR2 SVGAGI. With 5 bases removed from V and 0 bases from J, the gap between germline ends came to 7 bases. Study-wide results and limits: Cytomegalovirus association was assigned to under 200 TCR beta chains.

The sequence derives from a woman in her thirties or forties in good health and CMV-seronegative. This chain joins TRBV6-5 and TRBJ1-2; D perhaps matches TRBD1 (5 bases). The specimen was PBMCs. The CDR3 nucleotides read TGTGCCAGCAGTGACAGCACTAACTATGGCTACACCTTC. Its translation: CASSDSTNYGYTF.